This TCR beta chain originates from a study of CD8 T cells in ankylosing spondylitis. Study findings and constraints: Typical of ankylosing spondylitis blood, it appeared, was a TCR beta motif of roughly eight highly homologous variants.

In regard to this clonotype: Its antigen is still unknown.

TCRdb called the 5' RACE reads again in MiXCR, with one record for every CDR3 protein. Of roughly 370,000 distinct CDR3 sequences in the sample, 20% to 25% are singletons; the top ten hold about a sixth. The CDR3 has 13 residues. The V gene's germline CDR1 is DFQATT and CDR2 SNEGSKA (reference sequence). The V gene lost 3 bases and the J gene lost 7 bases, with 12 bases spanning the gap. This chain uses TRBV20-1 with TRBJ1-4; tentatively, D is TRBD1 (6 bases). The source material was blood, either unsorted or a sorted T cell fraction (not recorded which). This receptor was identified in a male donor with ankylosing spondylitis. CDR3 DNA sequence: TGCAGTGCTAGTTCGGGGGGCGTTGAAAAACTGTTTTTT. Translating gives CSASSGGVEKLFF.